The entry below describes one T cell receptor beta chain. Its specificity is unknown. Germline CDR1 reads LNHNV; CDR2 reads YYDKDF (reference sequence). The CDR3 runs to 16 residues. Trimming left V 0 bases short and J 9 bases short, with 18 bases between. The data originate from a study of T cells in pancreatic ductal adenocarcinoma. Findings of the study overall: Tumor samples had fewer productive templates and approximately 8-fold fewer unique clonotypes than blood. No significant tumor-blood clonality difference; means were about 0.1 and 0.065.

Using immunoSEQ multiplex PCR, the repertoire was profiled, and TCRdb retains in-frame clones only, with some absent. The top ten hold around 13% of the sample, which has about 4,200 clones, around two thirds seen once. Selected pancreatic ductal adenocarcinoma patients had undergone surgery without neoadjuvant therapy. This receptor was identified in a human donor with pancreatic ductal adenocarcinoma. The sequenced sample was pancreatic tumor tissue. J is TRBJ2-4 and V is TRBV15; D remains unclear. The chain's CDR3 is CATSRDPGLSHSIQYF. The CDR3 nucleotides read TGTGCCACCAGCAGAGATCCCGGGCTATCACACTCCATTCAGTACTTC.